This is a list of T cell receptor beta chains from one sample in a study of cytomegalovirus exposure and HLA in healthy donors. Using immunoSEQ multiplex PCR, the repertoire was profiled, and TCRdb retains in-frame clones only, with some absent. The sample has under 200,000 clones; 70% to 80% are singletons. The sequencing input was PBMCs. Receptors were obtained from a woman between 45 and 65 years old in good health and CMV-seronegative. The conserved cysteine and the conserved F or W are not part of the CDR3 here. Fields, in order: V gene, J gene, CDR3 protein.

TRBV7-7	TRBJ2-5	ASSLRGGAETQY
TRBV9	TRBJ2-2	ASSVAIGTGSNTGELF
TRBV23-1	TRBJ2-1	ASSQEQCNEQF
TRBV6-1	TRBJ2-3	ASSEGTGGADTQY
TRBV10-3	TRBJ2-7	AISPGQAFYEQY
TRBV28	TRBJ1-4	ASSDTGTVYEKLF
TRBV19	TRBJ2-3	ASSALLAGGTDTQY
TRBV23-1	TRBJ2-2	ASSPTGKIIGCTGELF
TRBV9	TRBJ2-1	ASSAWDTNNEQF
TRBV28	TRBJ2-2	ASSLTGRARVGELF
TRBV5-6	TRBJ2-7	ASSFFSGYEPFSYEQY
TRBV5-4	TRBJ2-7	ASSRGSEAREQY
TRBV19	TRBJ1-1	ASSLVPQGGNTEAF
TRBV7-9	TRBJ2-7	ASSRYRDNEQY
TRBV27	TRBJ2-7	ASSTAGAGEQY
TRBV14	TRBJ1-6	ASSHLRGGQGGNSPLH
TRBV4-2	TRBJ2-1	ASSQELGGSYNEQF
TRBV5-6	TRBJ1-6	ASSSGDRGGSPLH
TRBV27	TRBJ2-3	ASSLSWRTDTQY
TRBV19	TRBJ2-1	ASSMDRGTGGNNEQF
TRBV5-6	TRBJ2-7	ASSLRHRAYEQY
TRBV7-2	TRBJ2-7	ASSSSGGVREQY
TRBV28	TRBJ1-2	ASSSTGLGRNGYT
TRBV2	TRBJ1-5	ATTGSGQIQPQH
TRBV7-9	TRBJ1-2	ASRPGQIRGYT
TRBV7-8	TRBJ2-7	ASSLGGAGEQY
TRBV29-1	TRBJ2-3	SGRVNTDTQY
TRBV18	TRBJ2-4	ASSPPFQGSIAKNIQY
TRBV7-2	TRBJ2-5	ASSRGGGVETQY
TRBV19	TRBJ1-4	ASSIWREPEKLF
TRBV19	TRBJ2-7	ASSIEAALSYEQY
TRBV5-4	TRBJ2-1	ASSLGGARGRASEQF
TRBV5-6	TRBJ2-1	ASSLGQGSRYEQF
TRBV7-2	TRBJ2-3	ASSLRTQTVTDTQY
TRBV4-3	TRBJ2-2	ASSPSQQQGVTGELF
TRBV6-5	TRBJ2-3	ASSYSGLAGGDTQY
TRBV7-2	TRBJ1-4	AAGGGIGEKLF
TRBV11-3	TRBJ2-2	ASSSRGGRTGELF
TRBV18	TRBJ2-7	ASSPSTSYEQY
TRBV19	TRBJ2-7	ASSAPGQGARQY
TRBV27	TRBJ1-6	ASSPLAQVNSPLH
TRBV27	TRBJ2-7	ASSSRGGKDFPYEQY
TRBV5-4	TRBJ1-1	ASSLPQGGTEAF
TRBV11-2	TRBJ1-3	ASSLGGAGNTIY
TRBV27	TRBJ2-3	ASSLNPTVYNTDTQY
TRBV5-1	TRBJ1-2	ASSWGQGVGYT
TRBV5-4	TRBJ2-1	ASSFDRVFNEQF
TRBV25-1	TRBJ2-7	ASSGRDSYEQY
TRBV19	TRBJ2-2	ASTVYTGELF
TRBV27	TRBJ1-6	ASSFTGDILNSPLH
TRBV19	TRBJ2-1	ASSSGGWAYNEQF
TRBV6-1	TRBJ2-1	ASSEGTGGTYNEQF
TRBV13	TRBJ2-7	ASSTSGTAYEQY
TRBV27	TRBJ1-5	ASSPYSNQPQH
TRBV7-9	TRBJ1-4	ASSPGGAARPTNEKLF
TRBV6-6	TRBJ2-1	AGSYSQRGGMHEQF
TRBV9	TRBJ1-2	ASLPGQGNYGYT
TRBV28	TRBJ1-2	ASSFNHPGQGTGYT
TRBV29-1	TRBJ2-5	SVPPGTSKETQY
TRBV28	TRBJ1-1	ASSLWAPIGTEAF